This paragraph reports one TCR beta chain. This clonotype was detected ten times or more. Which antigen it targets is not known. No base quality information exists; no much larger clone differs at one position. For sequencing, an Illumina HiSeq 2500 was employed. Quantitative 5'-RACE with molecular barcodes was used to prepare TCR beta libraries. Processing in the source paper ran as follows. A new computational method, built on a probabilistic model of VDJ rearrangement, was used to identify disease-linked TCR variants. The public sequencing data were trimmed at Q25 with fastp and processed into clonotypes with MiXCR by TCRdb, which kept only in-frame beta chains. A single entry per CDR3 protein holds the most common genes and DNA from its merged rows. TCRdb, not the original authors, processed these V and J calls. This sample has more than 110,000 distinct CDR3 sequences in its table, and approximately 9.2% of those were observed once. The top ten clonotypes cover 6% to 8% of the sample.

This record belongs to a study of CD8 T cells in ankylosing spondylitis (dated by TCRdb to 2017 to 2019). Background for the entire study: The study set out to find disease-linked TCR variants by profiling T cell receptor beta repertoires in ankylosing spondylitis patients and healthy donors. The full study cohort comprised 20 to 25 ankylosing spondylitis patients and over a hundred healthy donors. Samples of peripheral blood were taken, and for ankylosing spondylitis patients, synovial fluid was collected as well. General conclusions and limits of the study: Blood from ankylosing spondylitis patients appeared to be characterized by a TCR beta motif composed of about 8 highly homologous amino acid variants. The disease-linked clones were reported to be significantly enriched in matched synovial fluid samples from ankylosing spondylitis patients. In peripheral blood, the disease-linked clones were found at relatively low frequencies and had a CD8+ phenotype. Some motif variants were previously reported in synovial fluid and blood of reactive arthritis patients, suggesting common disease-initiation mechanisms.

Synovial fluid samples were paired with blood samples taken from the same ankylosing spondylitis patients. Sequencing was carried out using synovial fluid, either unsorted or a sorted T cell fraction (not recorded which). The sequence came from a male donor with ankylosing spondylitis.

The CDR3 protein sequence reads: CASSQVRAIYGYTF. The nucleotide sequence is given as TGCGCCAGCAGCCAAGTGCGTGCCATCTATGGCTACACCTTC. The sequence joins TRBV4-3 to TRBJ1-2, with the D segment identity uncertain. From the germline V gene, CDR1 is LGHNA and CDR2 is YSLEER. V sheds 1 base and J sheds 4 bases, leaving 10 bases between their ends. The CDR3 holds 14 amino acids from the cysteine to the phenylalanine. Only CDR3 DNA is held: 42 bases, read in frame from base 1.